This TCR beta chain was sequenced during a study of blood T cells in healthy people across ages. Study-wide points: As age increased, TCR beta diversity per million T cells fell in a roughly linear fashion.

Donors were healthy Caucasian individuals from Russia aged about 6 to 100. Isolation of PBMCs gave at least 6 million cells per sample. This clonotype was counted between two and nine times. As yet, its antigen is unknown. For the second PCR, which ran for about 7 to 12 cycles, a sample-barcoded 5' primer and a J-beta primer mix were used. TCRdb called the 5' RACE reads again in MiXCR, with one record for every CDR3 protein. The sample lists 700,000 or so distinct CDR3 sequences, around a fifth seen once, with about 22% in the top ten. CDR1 SGHRS and CDR2 YFSETQ come from the germline V gene. Trimming pared 0 bases from V and 3 bases from J, leaving 13 bases between. This CDR3 contains 15 residues.

This clonotype was sampled from a man aged 70-80 years in good health. V usage is TRBV5-1 and J usage is TRBJ2-7, with D possibly called TRBD1 or TRBD2 (5 bases each). What was sequenced was blood. The CDR3 bases are TGCGCCAGCAGCTTGGAATCCGGGGCCATCTACGAGCAGTACGTC. Encoded protein: CASSLESGAIYEQYV.